This record covers a single TCR beta chain. Its antigen is unidentified. Data came from immunoSEQ multiplex PCR; TCRdb stores just in-frame clones and leaves some out. The data show some 99,000 clones, approximately 90% seen once. During the collection period, no donor immune events like infections were recorded. This sample was taken from a study of identifying expanded T cells in peripheral blood. Regarding the study as a whole: Technical replicates showed about 1.2 changed clones; about 2 weeks about 16; four weeks 19. Approximately two-week clone count variance significantly increased as total template count grew.

Germline CDR1 and CDR2: LGHNA and YSLEER. V lost 2 bases and J 18 bases, leaving 17 bases between the germline ends. CDR3 length equals 13 residues. The chain has TRBV4-3 and TRBJ1-6; D is ambiguous. The sequence was collected from a person between 18 and 75 years old in good health. The sequenced material came from blood. The CDR3 here is CASSQNNGGINHF. CDR3 DNA: TGCGCCAGCAGCCAAAACAACGGAGGAATTAACCACTTT.